This note documents a single T cell receptor beta chain sequence. What it recognizes is unknown. The sample belongs to a study of CD8+ T cells in alopecia areata. Study conclusions and caveats: For lesional scalp, especially alopecia totalis/universalis, clonality was higher than in normal scalp. Expanded CD8+ clones among the top 100, as well as scalp clonality, were significantly decreased by tofacitinib. Since there was just one nonresponder, nobody can yet say how baseline CD8+ expansion ties to response. Alphabeta T cells residing in normal skin are also sequenced in scalp samples.

Stated treatment: oral pan-JAK inhibitor, 5-10 mg twice daily. Following RNA extraction, reverse transcription yielded cDNA that acted as the sequencing template. Here immunoSEQ multiplex PCR was the method, and the copy in TCRdb shows in-frame clones only, minus some. The table shows about 210,000 clones, with about three fifths occurring only once. Germline V gene lookup returns CDR1 LNHDA and CDR2 SQIVND (reference sequence). V lost 5 bases and J lost 5, with 6 bases in between. The CDR3 runs 11 residues. This TCR was recovered from a human donor with alopecia areata. The chain couples TRBV19 to TRBJ1-2; weak D call: TRBD1 (5 bases). The sample in question was CD4+ T cells sorted from blood, obtained at week 4, from a patient treated with tofacitinib. The CDR3 spells CASSGGYGYTF. CDR3 bases: TGTGCCAGTAGTGGGGGATATGGCTACACCTTC.